The entry below gives a single T cell receptor beta chain sequence along with its context. Its recognized antigen is unknown. Per-base quality was not reported, and no clone a single base away is much larger than it. The immunoSEQ Assay, a bias-controlled multiplex PCR, was used to amplify TCRbeta CDR3 regions from genomic DNA. On the study's bioinformatics: The number of nucleated cells in each sample was estimated by amplification of reference gene primers within the assay. To quantify the absolute abundance of each unique TCRbeta CDR3 rearrangement, sequence reads were collapsed and filtered. For each sample, productive Simpson clonality was calculated as the square root of Simpson's diversity index over productive rearrangements. Sourced from immuneACCESS, this table was stored by TCRdb with only in-frame sequences that have V and J called. A share of the clones is absent; for the studies checked, an unresolved V gene accounts for under half, and the remainder has no known explanation. The V and J calls and clone size are taken from that table; D and trimming were inferred from the DNA. In this sample the table shows 350,000 to 400,000 clones, 75% to 90% of which occur a single time. The ten largest account for less than 9% of the sample.

Clipping removes 0 bases from V and 4 bases from J, with 17 as the unmatched junction base count. Via the germline V gene, CDR1 is SGDLS and CDR2 YYNGEE. Measured from the cysteine to the phenylalanine, the CDR3 is 19 residues long. The kept DNA is CDR3 alone, 57 bases in frame from the first base. One collaborating source in Seattle enrolled patients during active infection and followed them longitudinally through the course of disease. The collaborating institutions used their own protocols to collect whole blood in K2EDTA tubes. For TCRbeta analysis, collaborator samples were shipped as frozen whole blood, as isolated PBMCs, or as DNA extracted from either sample type. This record comes from a study of blood T cell repertoires in COVID-19 (dated by TCRdb to 2019 to 2021). In the study overall: Samples covering the acute and convalescent phases of COVID-19 were provided by collaborators in the United States, Italy and Spain. The material from the prospective study consisted of cDNA or gDNA derived from T cells, B-cell-depleted T cells, or PBMCs. Deeply sampled blood TCRbeta repertoires from subjects exposed to, actively infected with, or recovered from COVID-19 were included in the dataset. The repertoires were made available in a free public database intended to serve as a resource for research on the immune response to SARS-CoV-2. Samples were obtained from the ongoing ImmuneRACE study (first 160 participants) and from some 1,200 subjects provided by 6 global collaborators. Nearly every sample came with metadata listing a de-identified subject ID, COVID-19 status, age in years and sex. Where HLA class I and class II types were available, the types were taken from metadata supplied by the sample provider, not from assay-based typing. Summary of the overall study and its limitations: Clinical and demographic metadata were provided uncurated, with the amount varying by source and participant.

The sample comprised peripheral blood. The rearrangement combines TRBV9 with TRBJ2-7; 9 of the junction bases match TRBD1. This clonotype was obtained from a woman aged 60-75 years with COVID-19, enrolled during active disease. The nucleotide sequence reads as follows: TGTGCCAGCAGCGTAGGAACTGGGCCAGGGACAGGGCCTTTATACGAGCAGTACTTC. This is translated as CASSVGTGPGTGPLYEQYF.